This TCR beta chain was profiled in a study of shared clonotypes between healthy human individuals. Only CD45RO-negative cells positively selected for CCR7 counted as naive CD8 cells, so terminally differentiated effector memory CD45RA+ cells were excluded. Here immunoSEQ multiplex PCR was the method, and the copy in TCRdb shows in-frame clones only, minus some. The repertoire consists of about 2 million clones, with over 85% occurring once and the leading ten covering roughly 1%. The CDR3 length is 15 residues. Germline lookup yields CDR1 SGHVS and CDR2 FQNEAQ. Trimming took 5 bases from V and 5 from J; bases not matched to a gene: 11.

Input material: naive CD8+ T cells sorted from blood. The genes are TRBV7-8 and TRBJ2-5; TRBD2 matches at 7 bases. The TCR originated in a man aged 18 to 35 in good health. As DNA, the CDR3 is TGTGCCAGCAGCCCCGGTTCTGGGGGGGGTGAGACCCAGTACTTC. Protein product: CASSPGSGGGETQYF.